This is a list of T cell receptor beta chains from one sample in a study of PD-1 blockade in classical Hodgkin lymphoma. The protocol was immunoSEQ multiplex PCR, while the TCRdb copy is restricted to in-frame clones and leaves out a portion. The repertoire holds over 15,000 clones, with about 68% as singletons. This sample comprised CD4+ T cells from blood, obtained before the fourth cycle of nivolumab. Source of these receptors: a human donor with classical Hodgkin lymphoma. Each CDR3 is given with its conserved first and last residue. Fields, in order: clone size, V gene, D gene, J gene, CDR3 length, CDR3 protein, CDR3 DNA. D genes are given only for firm matches. Size is stated for part of the rows, as once, few or many counts, or as a class when the clone is expanded.

size: -
V: TRBV9
D: -
J: TRBJ2-1
length: 15
CDR3: CASSVRGSTYNEQFF
DNA: TGTGCCAGCAGCGTACGGGGTTCGACCTACAATGAGCAGTTCTTC

size: -
V: TRBV19
D: TRBD1
J: TRBJ1-3
length: 13
CDR3: CASTGVAGNTIYF
DNA: TGTGCCAGCACAGGGGTGGCTGGAAACACCATATATTTT

size: -
V: TRBV20-1
D: -
J: TRBJ2-5
length: 10
CDR3: CSAIGETQYF
DNA: TGCAGTGCTATCGGCGAGACCCAGTACTTC

size: -
V: TRBV14
D: TRBD2
J: TRBJ2-7
length: 16
CDR3: CASSQVSGRGPYEQYF
DNA: TGTGCCAGCAGCCAAGTTAGCGGGAGAGGCCCCTACGAGCAGTACTTC

size: -
V: TRBV6-6
D: TRBD1
J: TRBJ1-1
length: 12
CDR3: CATRWGQGEAFF
DNA: TGTGCCACCCGCTGGGGACAGGGTGAAGCTTTCTTT

size: few
V: TRBV7-9
D: -
J: TRBJ1-2
length: 12
CDR3: CASSSRDYGYTF
DNA: TGTGCCAGCAGCTCCCGGGACTATGGCTACACCTTC

size: few
V: TRBV20-1
D: -
J: TRBJ2-3
length: 11
CDR3: CSVLSTDTQYF
DNA: TGCAGTGTCCTTAGCACAGATACGCAGTATTTT

size: -
V: TRBV6-5
D: TRBD2
J: TRBJ2-5
length: 15
CDR3: CASSHPSGERETQYF
DNA: TGTGCCAGCAGCCACCCTAGCGGAGAGCGAGAGACCCAGTACTTC

size: -
V: TRBV19
D: -
J: TRBJ1-1
length: 12
CDR3: CASSWMNTEAFF
DNA: TGTGCCAGTAGCTGGATGAACACTGAAGCTTTCTTT

size: -
V: TRBV4-3
D: TRBD2
J: TRBJ2-7
length: 15
CDR3: CASSRRLADSYEQYF
DNA: TGCGCCAGCAGCCGGAGGCTAGCGGACTCCTACGAGCAGTACTTC

size: once
V: TRBV28
D: TRBD2
J: TRBJ2-2
length: 16
CDR3: CASSSWSGGAAGELFF
DNA: TGTGCCAGCAGTTCTTGGAGCGGGGGGGCGGCCGGGGAGCTGTTTTTT

size: -
V: TRBV7-2
D: TRBD1
J: TRBJ2-3
length: 15
CDR3: CASSSGGSRTDTQYF
DNA: TGTGCCAGCAGCTCAGGGGGTTCCCGCACAGATACGCAGTATTTT

size: -
V: TRBV7-9
D: -
J: TRBJ1-4
length: 15
CDR3: CASSVDGALHEKLFF
DNA: TGTGCCAGCAGCGTAGACGGGGCGCTTCATGAAAAACTGTTTTTT

size: once
V: TRBV10-2
D: -
J: TRBJ2-1
length: 15
CDR3: CASEEGAGAYNEQFF
DNA: TGCGCCAGCGAAGAGGGGGCGGGGGCCTACAATGAGCAGTTCTTC

size: -
V: TRBV7-9
D: TRBD2
J: TRBJ2-1
length: 16
CDR3: CASSASGGAFYNEQFF
DNA: TGTGCCAGCAGCGCTAGCGGGGGGGCCTTCTACAATGAGCAGTTCTTC

size: -
V: TRBV6-5
D: TRBD2
J: TRBJ2-2
length: 16
CDR3: CASSYSSGAGTGELFF
DNA: TGTGCCAGCAGTTACTCGAGCGGGGCTGGCACCGGGGAGCTGTTTTTT

size: few
V: TRBV19
D: -
J: TRBJ1-1
length: 13
CDR3: CASSIWSNTEAFF
DNA: TGTGCCAGTAGTATTTGGAGTAACACTGAAGCTTTCTTT

size: -
V: TRBV7-9
D: TRBD2
J: TRBJ2-3
length: 18
CDR3: CASSSPGLAGGSTDTQYF
DNA: TGTGCCAGCAGCTCACCGGGACTAGCGGGGGGGTCCACAGATACGCAGTATTTT

size: -
V: TRBV29-1
D: TRBD2
J: TRBJ2-1
length: 18
CDR3: CSVEWRVGGGHSYNEQFF
DNA: TGCAGCGTTGAATGGAGGGTAGGCGGGGGGCACTCCTACAATGAGCAGTTCTTC

size: -
V: TRBV2
D: TRBD2
J: TRBJ2-1
length: 17
CDR3: CASSEAGLAGWYNEQFF
DNA: TGTGCCAGCAGTGAAGCGGGACTAGCGGGTTGGTACAATGAGCAGTTCTTC

size: -
V: TRBV10-2
D: TRBD1
J: TRBJ1-1
length: 13
CDR3: CASSPGTARGAFF
DNA: TGCGCCAGCAGCCCCGGGACAGCGAGAGGAGCTTTCTTT

size: -
V: TRBV18
D: TRBD2
J: TRBJ2-3
length: 18
CDR3: CASSKNRASGKSTDTQYF
DNA: TGTGCCAGCTCGAAGAACAGGGCTAGCGGGAAGAGCACAGATACGCAGTATTTT

size: -
V: TRBV18
D: TRBD2
J: TRBJ2-5
length: 12
CDR3: CASSPAGGTQYF
DNA: TGTGCCAGCTCACCGGCGGGGGGGACCCAGTACTTC

size: -
V: TRBV11-2
D: -
J: TRBJ1-1
length: 15
CDR3: CASSLGLGWNTEAFF
DNA: TGTGCCAGCAGCTTAGGGTTGGGGTGGAACACTGAAGCTTTCTTT

size: few
V: TRBV7-9
D: -
J: TRBJ2-1
length: 13
CDR3: CASSSLGDNEQFF
DNA: TGTGCCAGCAGCTCCCTAGGGGACAATGAGCAGTTCTTC

size: -
V: TRBV6-4
D: -
J: TRBJ1-6
length: 15
CDR3: CASRTEEGSNSPLHF
DNA: TGTGCCAGCAGGACCGAGGAGGGTTCCAATTCACCCCTCCACTTT

size: -
V: TRBV5-4
D: TRBD2
J: TRBJ2-2
length: 17
CDR3: CASSLPGVAGVSGELFF
DNA: TGTGCCAGCAGCTTGCCTGGGGTAGCGGGAGTGTCCGGGGAGCTGTTTTTT

size: few
V: TRBV6-1
D: -
J: TRBJ1-1
length: 13
CDR3: CASSLTMNTEAFF
DNA: TGTGCCAGCAGTTTGACAATGAACACTGAAGCTTTCTTT

size: -
V: TRBV6-1
D: -
J: TRBJ2-2
length: 11
CDR3: CATRETGELFF
DNA: TGTGCCACTAGAGAAACCGGGGAGCTGTTTTTT

size: -
V: TRBV19
D: -
J: TRBJ2-1
length: 15
CDR3: CASKRGMSSYNEQFF
DNA: TGTGCCAGTAAGAGGGGGATGAGCTCCTACAATGAGCAGTTCTTC

size: few
V: TRBV6-5
D: TRBD1
J: TRBJ1-5
length: 14
CDR3: CASSLDRVHQPQHF
DNA: TGTGCCAGCAGCCTCGACAGGGTCCATCAGCCCCAGCATTTT

size: -
V: TRBV5-1
D: -
J: TRBJ1-6
length: 15
CDR3: CASSLEEGLSSPLHF
DNA: TGCGCCAGCAGCTTGGAGGAGGGGCTGAGTTCACCCCTCCACTTT

size: -
V: TRBV12-5
D: -
J: TRBJ2-2
length: 17
CDR3: CASGYVVPGVGTGELFF
DNA: TGTGCTAGTGGATACGTGGTCCCCGGGGTTGGCACCGGGGAGCTGTTTTTT

size: -
V: TRBV6-5
D: -
J: TRBJ1-5
length: 14
CDR3: CASSHYRGNQPQHF
DNA: TGTGCCAGCAGCCATTACAGGGGCAATCAGCCCCAGCATTTT

size: -
V: TRBV20-1
D: -
J: TRBJ2-5
length: 11
CDR3: CSANEQETQYF
DNA: TGCAGTGCTAACGAACAAGAGACCCAGTACTTC

size: -
V: TRBV9
D: TRBD1
J: TRBJ2-2
length: 14
CDR3: CASSVTGITGELFF
DNA: TGTGCCAGCAGCGTGACAGGGATCACCGGGGAGCTGTTTTTT

size: -
V: TRBV30
D: -
J: TRBJ1-3
length: 13
CDR3: CAWSGGHINTIYF
DNA: TGTGCCTGGAGTGGAGGACACATAAACACCATATATTTT